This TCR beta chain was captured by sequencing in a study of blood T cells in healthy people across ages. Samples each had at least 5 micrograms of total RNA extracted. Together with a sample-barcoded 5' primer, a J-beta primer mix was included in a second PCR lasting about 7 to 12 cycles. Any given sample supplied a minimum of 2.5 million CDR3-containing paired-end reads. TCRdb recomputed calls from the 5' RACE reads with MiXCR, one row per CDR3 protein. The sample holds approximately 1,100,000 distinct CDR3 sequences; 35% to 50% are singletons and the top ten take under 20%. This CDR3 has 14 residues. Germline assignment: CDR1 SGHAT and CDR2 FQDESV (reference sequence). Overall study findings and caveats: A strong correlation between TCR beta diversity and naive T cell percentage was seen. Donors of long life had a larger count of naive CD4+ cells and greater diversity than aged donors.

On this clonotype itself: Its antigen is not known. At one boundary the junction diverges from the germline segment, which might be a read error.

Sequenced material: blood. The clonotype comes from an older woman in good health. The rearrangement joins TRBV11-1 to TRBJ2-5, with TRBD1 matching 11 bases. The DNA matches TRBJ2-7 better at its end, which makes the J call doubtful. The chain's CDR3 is CAGSIPGTGGEQYF. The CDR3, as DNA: TGTGCCGGCAGCATCCCCGGGACAGGGGGCGAGCAGTACTTC.